This is a list of T cell receptor beta chains from one sample in a study of regulatory T cells in long-lasting Graves disease. One entry per CDR3 protein results from TCRdb running MiXCR on the multiplex PCR reads. This sample has 350,000 to 500,000 distinct CDR3 sequences, with 21% found just once. Material: peripheral blood mononuclear cells (PBMCs), obtained when the disease was refractory, from a patient treated with antithyroid drugs. The receptors were sampled from a female donor with Graves disease. Each CDR3 is given with its conserved first and last residue. The D gene is left open where the match is weak. For some rows the clone size is stated as once, few or many, or as a class when expanded; others skip it.

TGTGCCAGCAGTCACAGGGATTCTGGAAACACCATATATTTT | CASSHRDSGNTIYF | many | TRBV6-1 | NA | TRBJ1-3
TGTGCCAGCAGCTGGGGACAGGGCGATAATTCACCCCTCCACTTT | CASSWGQGDNSPLHF | once | TRBV5-5 | TRBD1 | TRBJ1-6
TGTGCCAGCAGGTACACCCGGGACTACAATGAGCAGTTCTTC | CASRYTRDYNEQFF | NA | TRBV7-3 | NA | TRBJ2-1
TGTGCCAGCAGTTACTCGAACACGCCGGCGAACACCGGGGAGCTGTTTTTT | CASSYSNTPANTGELFF | NA | TRBV6-2/TRBV6-3 | NA | TRBJ2-2
TGTGCCAGCAGTTTAAAAGCGTACGAGCAGTACTTC | CASSLKAYEQYF | many | TRBV28 | NA | TRBJ2-7
TGTGCCAGCAGCTCCGGGAAGAACCCTAGCGGCACAGATACGCAGTATTTT | CASSSGKNPSGTDTQYF | NA | TRBV6-1 | NA | TRBJ2-3
TGTGCCAGCTCTCAAACAGACAGAAACCAAGAGACCCAGTACTTC | CASSQTDRNQETQYF | few | TRBV18 | NA | TRBJ2-5
TGTGCCAGCAGCGTAGCTAAGGGGATCGGGGAGCTGTTTTTT | CASSVAKGIGELFF | NA | TRBV9 | NA | TRBJ2-2
TGTGCCAGCAGTATCTTACAGGAGAACACTGAAGCTTTCTTT | CASSILQENTEAFF | many | TRBV28 | NA | TRBJ1-1
TGCGCCAGCAGCCAGTCGACGCTGCACGAGCAGTACTTC | CASSQSTLHEQYF | few | TRBV4-1 | NA | TRBJ2-7
TGTGCCAGCAGCGGCCCGGGACAACTCTACGAGCAGTACTTC | CASSGPGQLYEQYF | many | TRBV27 | NA | TRBJ2-7
TGTGCCAGCAGTGTTTATAGAGGCTACGAGCAGTACTTC | CASSVYRGYEQYF | many | TRBV27 | NA | TRBJ2-7
TGTGCCAGCAGTTTCGCTTATCCCGACGGGACCACCCACTACGAGCAGTACTTC | CASSFAYPDGTTHYEQYF | NA | TRBV6-2/TRBV6-3 | NA | TRBJ2-7
TGCAGTGCTAGAGGGACTAGCGAAAACATTCAGTACTTC | CSARGTSENIQYF | few | TRBV20-1 | TRBD2 | TRBJ2-4
TGTGCCACCAGCGCCGGGACTAGCGGAAACTACGAGCAGTACTTC | CATSAGTSGNYEQYF | many | TRBV24-1 | TRBD2 | TRBJ2-7
TGTGCCAGCAGTTTCGAAGGGGAAGGAAACACCATATATTTT | CASSFEGEGNTIYF | NA | TRBV28 | NA | TRBJ1-3
TGCAGCGTTTGGCAGATCAACGAGCAGTACTTC | CSVWQINEQYF | many | TRBV29-1 | NA | TRBJ2-7
TGCAGTGCTAGAGATGGTAAAGGGAGTCACGAGCAGTACTTC | CSARDGKGSHEQYF | NA | TRBV20-1 | NA | TRBJ2-7
TGTGCCAGTAGTATCGATGGTGAGGGTGAAGGCTACACCTTC | CASSIDGEGEGYTF | many | TRBV19 | NA | TRBJ1-2
TGTGCCAGCAGCGCGGGACTAGCGGGAGGGCCGGACAATGAGCAGTTCTTC | CASSAGLAGGPDNEQFF | once | TRBV7-2 | TRBD2 | TRBJ2-1
TGTGCCAGCAGCTTAGCCGGGACTCCTGAAGAGCAGTACTTC | CASSLAGTPEEQYF | few | TRBV7-9 | NA | TRBJ2-7
TGTGCCAGCAGCCCGAAGTGGGTTCGCGAGCAGTACTTC | CASSPKWVREQYF | many | TRBV7-8 | NA | TRBJ2-7
TGCGCCAGCGGAGTCGACGGCAGATCCGGGGAGCTGTTTTTT | CASGVDGRSGELFF | many | TRBV5-1 | NA | TRBJ2-2
TGCAGCGTTGGCCTCACAGGGGAATCTGAAGCTTTCTTT | CSVGLTGESEAFF | many | TRBV29-1 | TRBD1 | TRBJ1-1
TGTGCCAGCAGCCAAGTTCAGGGAGACACTGAAGCTTTCTTT | CASSQVQGDTEAFF | many | TRBV3-1 | NA | TRBJ1-1
TGTGCCAGCAGTTTCGGTGGAAAGGGTCAGCCCCAGCATTTT | CASSFGGKGQPQHF | many | TRBV12-3/TRBV12-4 | NA | TRBJ1-5
TGTGCCAGCAGCCCTGGGGGCGAGGCGGAGGCCCAGTACTTC | CASSPGGEAEAQYF | many | TRBV6-1 | NA | TRBJ2-5
TGCGCCAGCAGCCAAGGTCTTTTCGGGGAGCAGTACTTC | CASSQGLFGEQYF | many | TRBV4-1 | NA | TRBJ2-7
TGTGCCAGCAAGCCGTTAAACTCTGGAAACACCATATATTTT | CASKPLNSGNTIYF | NA | TRBV28 | NA | TRBJ1-3
TGTGCTAGCAGCCCCGGACAGGGGGAGGAAGAGCAGTACTTC | CASSPGQGEEEQYF | NA | TRBV7-7 | TRBD1 | TRBJ2-7